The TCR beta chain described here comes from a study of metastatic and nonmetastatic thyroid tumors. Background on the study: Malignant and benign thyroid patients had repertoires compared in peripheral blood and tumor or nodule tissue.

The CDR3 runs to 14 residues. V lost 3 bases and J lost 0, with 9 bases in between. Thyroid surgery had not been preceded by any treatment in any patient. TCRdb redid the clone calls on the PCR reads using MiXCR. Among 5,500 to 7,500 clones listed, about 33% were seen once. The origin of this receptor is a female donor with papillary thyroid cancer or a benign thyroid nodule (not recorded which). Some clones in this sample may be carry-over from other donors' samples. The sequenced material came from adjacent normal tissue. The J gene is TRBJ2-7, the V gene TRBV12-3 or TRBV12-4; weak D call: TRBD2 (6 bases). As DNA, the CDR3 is TGTGCCAGCAGTTTGACGGGAGTCTCCTACGAGCAGTACTTC. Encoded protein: CASSLTGVSYEQYF.